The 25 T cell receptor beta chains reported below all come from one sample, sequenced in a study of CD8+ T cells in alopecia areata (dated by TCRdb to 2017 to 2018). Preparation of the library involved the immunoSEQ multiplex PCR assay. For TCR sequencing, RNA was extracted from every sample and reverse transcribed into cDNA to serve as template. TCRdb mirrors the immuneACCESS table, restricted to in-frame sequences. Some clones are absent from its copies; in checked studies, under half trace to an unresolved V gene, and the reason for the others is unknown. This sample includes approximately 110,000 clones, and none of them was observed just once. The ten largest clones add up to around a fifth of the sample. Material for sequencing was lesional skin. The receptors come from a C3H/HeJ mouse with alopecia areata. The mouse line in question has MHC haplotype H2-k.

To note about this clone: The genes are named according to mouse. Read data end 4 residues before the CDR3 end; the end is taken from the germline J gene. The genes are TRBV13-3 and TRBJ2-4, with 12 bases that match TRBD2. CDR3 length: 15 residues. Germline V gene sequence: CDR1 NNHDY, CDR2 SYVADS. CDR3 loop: CASSADWGGVNTLYF. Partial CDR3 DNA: TGTGCCAGCAGTGCCGACTGGGGGGGCGTGAAC. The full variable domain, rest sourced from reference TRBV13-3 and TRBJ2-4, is EAAVTQSPRSKVAVTGGKVTLSCHQTNNHDYMYWYRQDTGHGLRLIHYSYVADSTEKGDIPDGYKASRPSQENFSLILELASLSQTAVYFCASSADWGGVNTLYFGAGTRLSVL.

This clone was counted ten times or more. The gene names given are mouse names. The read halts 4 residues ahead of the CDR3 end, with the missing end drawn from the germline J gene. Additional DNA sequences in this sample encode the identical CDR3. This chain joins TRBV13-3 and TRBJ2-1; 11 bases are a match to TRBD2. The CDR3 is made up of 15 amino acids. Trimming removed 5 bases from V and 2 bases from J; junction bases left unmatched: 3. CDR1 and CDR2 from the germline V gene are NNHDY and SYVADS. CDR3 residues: CASSPTGGDYAEQFF. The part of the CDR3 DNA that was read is TGTGCCAGCAGCCCGACTGGGGGGGACTATGCT.

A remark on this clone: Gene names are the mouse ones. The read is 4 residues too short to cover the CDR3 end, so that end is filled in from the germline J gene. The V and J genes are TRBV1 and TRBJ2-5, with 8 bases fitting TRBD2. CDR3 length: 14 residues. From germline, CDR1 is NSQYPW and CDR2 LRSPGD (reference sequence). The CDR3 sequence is CTCRRGGARDTQYF. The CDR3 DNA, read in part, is TGCACCTGCAGGCGGGGGGGCGCAAGGGAC.

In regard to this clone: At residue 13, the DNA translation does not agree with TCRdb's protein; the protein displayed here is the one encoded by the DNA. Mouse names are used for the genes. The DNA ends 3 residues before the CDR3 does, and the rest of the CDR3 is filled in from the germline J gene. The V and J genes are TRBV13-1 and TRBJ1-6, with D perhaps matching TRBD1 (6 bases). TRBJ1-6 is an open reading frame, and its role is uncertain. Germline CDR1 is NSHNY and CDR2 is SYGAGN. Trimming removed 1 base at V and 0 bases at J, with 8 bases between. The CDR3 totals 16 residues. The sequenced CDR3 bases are TGTGCCAGCAGTGATCCAGGGGTTTCCTATAATTCGCCC. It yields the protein CASSDPGVSYNSP. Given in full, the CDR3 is CASSDPGVSYNSPLYF.

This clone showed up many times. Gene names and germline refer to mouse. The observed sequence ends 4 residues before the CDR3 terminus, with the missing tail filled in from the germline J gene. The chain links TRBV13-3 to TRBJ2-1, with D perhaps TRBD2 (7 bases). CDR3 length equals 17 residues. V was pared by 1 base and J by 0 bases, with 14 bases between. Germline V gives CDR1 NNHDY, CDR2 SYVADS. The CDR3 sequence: CASSDQGLGDNYAEQFF. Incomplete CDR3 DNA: TGTGCCAGCAGTGATCAGGGGCTGGGGGATAACTATGCT.

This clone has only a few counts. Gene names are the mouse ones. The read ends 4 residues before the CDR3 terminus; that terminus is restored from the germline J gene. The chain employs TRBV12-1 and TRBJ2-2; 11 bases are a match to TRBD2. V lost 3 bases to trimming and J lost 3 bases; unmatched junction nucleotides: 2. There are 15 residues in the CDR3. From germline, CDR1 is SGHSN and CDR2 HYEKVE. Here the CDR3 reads CASSEDWGDTGQLYF. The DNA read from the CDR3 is TGTGCCAGCTCTGAGGACTGGGGGGACACCGGG.

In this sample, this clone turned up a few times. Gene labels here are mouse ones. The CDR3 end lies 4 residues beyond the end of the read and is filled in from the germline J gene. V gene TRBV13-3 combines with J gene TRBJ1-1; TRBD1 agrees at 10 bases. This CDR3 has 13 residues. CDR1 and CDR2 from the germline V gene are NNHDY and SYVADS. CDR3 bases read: TGTGCCAGCAGGCGGGGACAGGGGACA. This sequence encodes CASRRGQGT. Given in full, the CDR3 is CASRRGQGTEVFF.

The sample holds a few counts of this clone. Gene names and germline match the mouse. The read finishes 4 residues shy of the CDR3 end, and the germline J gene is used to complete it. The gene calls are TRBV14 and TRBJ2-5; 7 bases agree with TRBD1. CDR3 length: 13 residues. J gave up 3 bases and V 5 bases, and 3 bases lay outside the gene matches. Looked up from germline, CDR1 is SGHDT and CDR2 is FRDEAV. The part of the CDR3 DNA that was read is TGTGCCAGCAGAGGACAGGAACAAGAC. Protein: CASRGQEQD. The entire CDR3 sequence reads CASRGQEQDTQYF.

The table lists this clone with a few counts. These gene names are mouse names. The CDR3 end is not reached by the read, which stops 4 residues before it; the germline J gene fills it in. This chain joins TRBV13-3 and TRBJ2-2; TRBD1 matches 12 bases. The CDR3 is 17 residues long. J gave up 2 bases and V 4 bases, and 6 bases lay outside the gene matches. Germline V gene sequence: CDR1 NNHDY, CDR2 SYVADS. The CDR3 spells CASSPRDRGQNTGQLYF. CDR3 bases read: TGTGCCAGCAGTCCCCGGGACAGGGGGCAGAACACCGGG.

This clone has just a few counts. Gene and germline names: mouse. The CDR3 loop reads CTCSARGHPNERLFF. The DNA read from the CDR3 is TGCACCTGCAGTGCCAGGGGGCATCCCAACGAA. The V call is TRBV1, the J call TRBJ1-4; 8 positions match TRBD1. From the germline J gene comes the end of the CDR3, since the read stops 4 residues before it. Germline V CDR1 and CDR2: NSQYPW, LRSPGD (reference sequence). This CDR3 is built from 15 residues. Germline trimming cut 3 bases from V and 3 bases from J; bases unmatched to any gene: 3. Based on the CDR3 plus reference TRBV1 and TRBJ1-4, the full variable domain is VTLLEQNPRWRLVPRGQAVNLRCILKNSQYPWMSWYQQDLQKQLQWLFTLRSPGDKEVKSLPGADYLATRVTDTELRLQVANMSQGRTLYCTCSARGHPNERLFFGHGTKLSVL.

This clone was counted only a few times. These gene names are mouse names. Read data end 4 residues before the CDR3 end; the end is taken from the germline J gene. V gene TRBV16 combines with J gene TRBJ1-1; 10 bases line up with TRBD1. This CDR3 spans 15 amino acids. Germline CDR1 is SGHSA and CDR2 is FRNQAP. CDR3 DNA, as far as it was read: TGTGCAAGCAGCTTAGATCCGGGACAGGGGACA. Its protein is CASSLDPGQGT. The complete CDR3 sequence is CASSLDPGQGTEVFF.

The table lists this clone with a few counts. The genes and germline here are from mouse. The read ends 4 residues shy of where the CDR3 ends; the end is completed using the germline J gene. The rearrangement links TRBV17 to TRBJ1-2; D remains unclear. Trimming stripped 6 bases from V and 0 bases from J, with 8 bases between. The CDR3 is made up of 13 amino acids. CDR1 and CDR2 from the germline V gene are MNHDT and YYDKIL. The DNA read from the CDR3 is TGTGCTAGCAGCCCGACTACAAACTCC. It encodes CASSPTTNS. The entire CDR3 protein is CASSPTTNSDYTF.

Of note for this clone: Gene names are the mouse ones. CDR3 bases read: TGTGCCAGCTACGACAGTGCAGACACA. Translation gives CASYDSADT. The entire CDR3 reads CASYDSADTEVFF. The chain joins TRBV13-3 to TRBJ1-1, with a possible D match to TRBD1 (5 bases). The CDR3 end is not reached by the read, which stops 4 residues before it; the germline J gene fills it in. This CDR3 spans 13 amino acids. Germline-derived CDR1 and CDR2 are NNHDY and SYVADS. The ends were cut back, 7 bases at V and 3 bases at J, with 13 bases in the middle.

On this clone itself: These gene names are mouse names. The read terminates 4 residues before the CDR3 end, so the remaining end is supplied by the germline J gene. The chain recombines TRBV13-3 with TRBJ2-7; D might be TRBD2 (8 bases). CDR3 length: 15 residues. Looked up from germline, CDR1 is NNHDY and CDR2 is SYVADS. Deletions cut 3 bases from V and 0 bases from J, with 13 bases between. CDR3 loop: CASSGRGGASYEQYF. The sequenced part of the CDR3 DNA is TGTGCCAGCAGTGGCAGGGGGGGCGCCTCCTAT.

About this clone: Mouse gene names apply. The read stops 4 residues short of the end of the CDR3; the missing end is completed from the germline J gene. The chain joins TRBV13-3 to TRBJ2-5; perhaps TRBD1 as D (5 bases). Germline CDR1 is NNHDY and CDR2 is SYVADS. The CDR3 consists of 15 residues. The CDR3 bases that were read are TGTGCCAGCAGTGACAGGGATAAGGAGGTGGAC. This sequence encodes CASSDRDKEVD. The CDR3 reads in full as CASSDRDKEVDTQYF.

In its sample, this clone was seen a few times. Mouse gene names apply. CDR3 DNA, as far as it was read: TGCACCTGCAGTGCAGAAGGGACAGCCAGCTCCTAT. It encodes CTCSAEGTASSY. The entire CDR3 protein is CTCSAEGTASSYEQYF. The rearrangement links TRBV1 to TRBJ2-7, with 7 bases identical to TRBD1. The read ends 4 residues early relative to the CDR3; the germline J gene fills the gap. Germline-derived CDR1 and CDR2 are NSQYPW and LRSPGD (reference sequence). Trimming took 0 bases from V and 0 from J; bases not matched to a gene: 5. The CDR3 is 16 residues long.

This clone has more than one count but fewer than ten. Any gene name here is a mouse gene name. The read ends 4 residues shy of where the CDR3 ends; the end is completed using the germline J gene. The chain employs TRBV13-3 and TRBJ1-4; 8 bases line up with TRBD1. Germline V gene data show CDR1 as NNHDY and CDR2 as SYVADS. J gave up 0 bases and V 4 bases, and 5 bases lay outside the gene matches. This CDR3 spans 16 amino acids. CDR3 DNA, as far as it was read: TGTGCCAGCAGTCCGACAGGGGTCCTTTCCAACGAA. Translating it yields CASSPTGVLSNE. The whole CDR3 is CASSPTGVLSNERLFF.

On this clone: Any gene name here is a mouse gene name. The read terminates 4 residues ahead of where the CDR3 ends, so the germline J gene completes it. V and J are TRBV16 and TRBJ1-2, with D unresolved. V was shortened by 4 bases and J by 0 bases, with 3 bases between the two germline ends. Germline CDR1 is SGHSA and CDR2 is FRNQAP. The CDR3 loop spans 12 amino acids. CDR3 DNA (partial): TGTGCAAGCAGCTCTACAAACTCC. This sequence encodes CASSSTNS. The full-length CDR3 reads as CASSSTNSDYTF.

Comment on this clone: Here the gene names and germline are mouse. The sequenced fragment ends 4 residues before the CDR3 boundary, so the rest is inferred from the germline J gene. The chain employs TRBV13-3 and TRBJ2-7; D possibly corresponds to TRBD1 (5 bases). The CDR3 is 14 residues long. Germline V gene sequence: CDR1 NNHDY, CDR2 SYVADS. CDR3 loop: CASSDRREGYEQYF. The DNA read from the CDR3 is TGTGCCAGCAGTGATCGCAGGGAGGGATAT.

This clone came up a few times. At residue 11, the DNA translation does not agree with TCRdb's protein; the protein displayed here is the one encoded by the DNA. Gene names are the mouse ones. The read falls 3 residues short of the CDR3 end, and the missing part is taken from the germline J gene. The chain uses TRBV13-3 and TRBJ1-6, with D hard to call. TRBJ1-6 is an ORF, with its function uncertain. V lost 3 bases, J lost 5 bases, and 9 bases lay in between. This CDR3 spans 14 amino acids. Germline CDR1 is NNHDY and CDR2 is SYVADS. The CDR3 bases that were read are TGTGCCAGCAGTGTGAACAAAGATAATTCGCCC. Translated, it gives CASSVNKDNSP. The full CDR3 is CASSVNKDNSPLYF.

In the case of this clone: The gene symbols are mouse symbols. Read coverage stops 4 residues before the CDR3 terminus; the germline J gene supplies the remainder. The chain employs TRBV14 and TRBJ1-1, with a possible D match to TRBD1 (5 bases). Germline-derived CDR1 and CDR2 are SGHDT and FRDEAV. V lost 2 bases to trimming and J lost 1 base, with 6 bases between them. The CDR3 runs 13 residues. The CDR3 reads CASSLTENTEVFF. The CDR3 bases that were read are TGTGCCAGCAGTTTGACAGAAAACACA.

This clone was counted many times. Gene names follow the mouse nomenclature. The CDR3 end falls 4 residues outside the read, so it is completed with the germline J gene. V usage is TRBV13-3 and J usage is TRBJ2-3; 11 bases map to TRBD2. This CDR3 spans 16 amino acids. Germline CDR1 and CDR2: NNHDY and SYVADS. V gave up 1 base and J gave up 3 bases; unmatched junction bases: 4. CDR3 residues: CASSDPRTGGAETLYF. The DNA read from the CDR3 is TGTGCCAGCAGTGATCCCCGGACTGGGGGGGCAGAA.

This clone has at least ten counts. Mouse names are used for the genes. The CDR3 is CASGDGTGISNERLFF. The part of the CDR3 DNA that was read is TGTGCCAGCGGTGATGGGACAGGGATTTCCAACGAA. The rearrangement uses TRBV13-2 and TRBJ1-4; TRBD1 matches at 8 bases. The read ends 4 residues shy of where the CDR3 ends; the end is completed using the germline J gene. CDR1 is NNHNN, CDR2 SYGAGS, per germline (reference sequence). V was clipped by 0 bases and J by 0 bases; unmatched bases: 1. The CDR3 contains 16 residues.

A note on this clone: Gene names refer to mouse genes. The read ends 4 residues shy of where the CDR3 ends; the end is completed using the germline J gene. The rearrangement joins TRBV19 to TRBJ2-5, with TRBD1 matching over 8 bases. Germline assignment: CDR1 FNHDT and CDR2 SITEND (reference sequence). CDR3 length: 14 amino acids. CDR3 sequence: CASSTDRDGDTQYF. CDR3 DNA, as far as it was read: TGTGCCAGCAGTACGGACAGGGACGGGGAC.

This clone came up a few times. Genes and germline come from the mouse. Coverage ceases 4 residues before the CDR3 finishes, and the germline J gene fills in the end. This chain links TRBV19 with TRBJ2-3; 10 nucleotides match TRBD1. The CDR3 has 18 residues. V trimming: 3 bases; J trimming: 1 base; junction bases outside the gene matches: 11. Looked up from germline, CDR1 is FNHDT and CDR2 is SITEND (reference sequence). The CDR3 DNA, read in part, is TGTGCCAGCAGTAACCCGACAGGGGGCGGATGGGGTGCAGAA. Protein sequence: CASSNPTGGGWGAE. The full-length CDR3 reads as CASSNPTGGGWGAETLYF.